Each of the 7 T cell receptor beta chains below was sequenced from the same sample in a study of T cells in Graves' hyperthyroidism and ophthalmopathy. RNA transcripts gave rise to amplified TCR beta CDR3 regions. The HTBI primer set served for first-round RT-PCR of the TCR CDR3. TCRdb itself ran the multiplex PCR reads through MiXCR, one entry per CDR3 protein. Of about 520,000 distinct CDR3 sequences in the sample, roughly 20% were seen once. Sequenced sample: blood. These receptors originate from a young man with Graves' hyperthyroidism.

Turning to this clonotype: A much larger clone lies one base from this, so it may be a read error. The rearrangement links TRBV6-5 to TRBJ2-2; TRBD2 matches at 7 bases. The trim removed 2 bases at V and 9 bases at J, leaving 9 bases unmatched. Germline loops: CDR1 MNHEY, CDR2 SVGAGI. The CDR3 is made up of 15 amino acids. The CDR3 here is CASSYISLATRELFF. The CDR3 coding sequence is TGTGCCAGCAGTTACATATCACTAGCGACCAGGGAGCTGTTTTTT.

The chain combines TRBV5-6 with TRBJ1-5, with a weak D call TRBD1 (5 bases). This CDR3 spans 16 amino acids. The V gene's germline CDR1 is SGHDT and CDR2 YYEEEE. The V and J ends lost 4 bases and 3 bases respectively, with 17 bases between them. CDR3 nucleotide sequence: TGTGCCAGCAGCCTGTCACGGGACGACGACAATCAGCCCCAGCATTTT. Its translation is CASSLSRDDDNQPQHF.

This clonotype was seen repeatedly, ten times or more. The chain combines TRBV6-1 with TRBJ2-7; D remains unclear. Germline V gene data show CDR1 as MNHNS and CDR2 as SASEGT. V lost 8 bases to trimming and J lost 0 bases, with 14 bases between them. The CDR3 consists of 14 residues. CDR3 in amino acids: CASEKVASSYEQYF. DNA for the CDR3: TGTGCCAGCGAAAAGGTCGCAAGCTCCTACGAGCAGTACTTC.

This clonotype has a count of ten or more. The DNA for the CDR3 is TGCAGCGTGGCGGACAGGGTGGACTGGGTAGCGGATGGCTACACCTTC. Translating it yields CSVADRVDWVADGYTF. This sequence joins TRBV29-1 and TRBJ1-2; 8 bases fit TRBD1. Germline V gene lookup returns CDR1 SQVTM and CDR2 ANQGSEA. This CDR3 contains 16 residues. V was clipped by 6 bases and J by 6 bases; unmatched bases: 18.

The sample holds many counts of this clonotype. The gene calls are TRBV5-1 and TRBJ1-1, with D uncertain. The V and J ends lost 5 bases and 6 bases respectively, with 14 bases between them. This CDR3 is 13 amino acids long. Germline values: CDR1 SGHRS, CDR2 YFSETQ. CDR3 DNA sequence: TGCGCCAGCAGATCAGACCCGGTCCCTGAAGCTTTCTTT. Protein: CASRSDPVPEAFF.

Comment on this clonotype: This may arise from a read error, as a much more abundant clone is one base away. The V gene is TRBV10-3, the J gene TRBJ1-2, with D perhaps TRBD1 (6 bases). This CDR3 has 15 residues. V was pared by 8 bases and J by 6 bases, with 22 bases between. Looked up from germline, CDR1 is ENHRY and CDR2 is SYGVKD. The CDR3: CAIGLETQGDNGYTF. The CDR3 DNA sequence: TGTGCCATCGGTCTTGAAACACAAGGGGACAATGGCTACACCTTC.

Many counts were recorded for this clonotype. The chain has TRBV29-1 and TRBJ2-2; D call uncertain. There are 12 residues in the CDR3. Per germline, CDR1 SQVTM and CDR2 ANQGSEA. With 7 bases removed from V and 6 bases from J, the gap between germline ends came to 12 bases. The CDR3, as DNA: TGCAGCGCACCGGTTGCCTCCGGGGAGCTGTTTTTT. It specifies CSAPVASGELFF.